The 21 T cell receptor beta chains below were found in one sample sequenced in a study of T-cell reconstitution after alpha-beta-depleted transplantation in children listed by TCRdb under 2016. Library prep was done by PCR. Sequencing was carried out with an Illumina HiSeq 2500. Molecular barcoding was employed in the preparation of TCR libraries, with unique molecular identifiers being used to normalize TCRbeta repertoire quantification. TCRdb trimmed the raw reads at Q25, called clones with MiXCR and kept productive beta chains. CDR3 protein sequences are deduplicated, and each keeps its most common genes and DNA. The sample profile shows around 680,000 distinct CDR3 sequences; 15% to 20% of them were found once. The biggest ten clones account for approximately 1% of the sample. Specimen: PBMCs from the stem cell graft donor, collected from the stem cell graft. The receptors stem from a human donor who donated a stem cell graft to a child with acute myeloid leukemia.

The chain carries TRBV12-3 or TRBV12-4 and TRBJ2-3, with D unclear. Trimming left V 6 bases short and J 2 bases short, with 9 bases between. CDR3 length: 13 residues. CDR3 sequence reads: CASSPTLTDTQYF. In nucleotides, the CDR3 is TGTGCCAGCAGCCCGACTCTCACAGATACGCAGTATTTT.

This clonotype showed up just once. The J gene is TRBJ1-2, the V gene TRBV6-2 or TRBV6-3, with D perhaps TRBD1 (5 bases). Trimming pared 5 bases from V and 6 bases from J, leaving 16 bases between. This CDR3 comprises 14 residues. The germline V gene has CDR1 MNHEY and CDR2 SVGEGT. The CDR3 region has the DNA TGTGCCAGCAGTCCGAATACAGGACACCATGGCTACACCTTC. This gives the protein CASSPNTGHHGYTF.

This clonotype has ten or more counts. The chain recombines TRBV20-1 with TRBJ1-2, with TRBD1 matching 7 bases. The trim removed 1 base at V and 2 bases at J, leaving 10 bases unmatched. The CDR3 is 16 residues long. CDR1 DFQATT and CDR2 SNEGSKA come from the germline V gene (reference sequence). CDR3 protein: CSARGSETGRNYGYTF. CDR3 sequence (DNA): TGCAGTGCTAGAGGTTCCGAGACAGGGAGAAACTATGGCTACACCTTC.

The chain links TRBV2 to TRBJ1-2; no firm D call. V was shortened by 2 bases and J by 4 bases, with 8 bases between the two germline ends. The germline V gene encodes CDR1 SNHLY and CDR2 FYNNEI. This CDR3 spans 13 amino acids. This CDR3 reads CASSESRVYGYTF. DNA for the CDR3: TGTGCCAGCAGTGAAAGCCGGGTCTATGGCTACACCTTC.

The chain is built from TRBV13 and TRBJ1-1; D perhaps matches TRBD1 (6 bases). V was cut by 7 bases and J by 1 base, with 13 bases left in between. Germline loops: CDR1 PRHDT, CDR2 FYEKMQ (reference sequence). The CDR3 totals 14 residues. CDR3: CASTTQGPNTEAFF. The CDR3 bases are TGTGCCAGCACCACACAGGGCCCGAACACTGAAGCTTTCTTT.

This clonotype was counted only a few times. The rearrangement joins TRBV12-3 or TRBV12-4 to TRBJ2-7; TRBD1 aligns across 7 bases. Germline trimming cut 5 bases from V and 4 bases from J; bases unmatched to any gene: 5. The CDR3 is made up of 13 amino acids. CDR3 bases: TGTGCCAGCAGTGTCGGGACAGATTACGAGCAGTACTTC. It translates to CASSVGTDYEQYF.

In this sample, this clonotype turned up many times. The chain carries TRBV20-1 and TRBJ2-7; 8 bases map to TRBD2. Germline V gene data show CDR1 as DFQATT and CDR2 as SNEGSKA (reference sequence). This CDR3 has 15 residues. V lost 0 bases, J lost 3 bases, and 7 bases stayed unmatched. The CDR3 loop is CSARDRRGAFYEQYF. The CDR3 nucleotides are TGCAGTGCTAGAGATAGGCGGGGGGCGTTCTACGAGCAGTACTTC.

This chain links TRBV6-2 or TRBV6-3 with TRBJ2-2, with TRBD2 identical over 8 bases. V lost 10 bases, J lost 5 bases, and 15 bases stayed unmatched. CDR1 MNHEY and CDR2 SVGEGT come from the germline V gene. The CDR3 extends over 16 amino acids. CDR3 in amino acids: CATMKASGGATGELFF. CDR3 DNA sequence: TGTGCCACCATGAAAGCCTCGGGGGGGGCAACCGGGGAGCTGTTTTTT.

There are many counts of this clonotype. V and J are TRBV11-2 and TRBJ2-1, with 7 bases fitting TRBD2. The ends lost 3 bases at V and 8 bases at J; junction bases unmatched: 4. The CDR3 has 13 residues. The germline V gene has CDR1 SGHAT and CDR2 FQNNGV. This chain's CDR3 is CASSLELAYEQFF. CDR3 bases: TGTGCCAGCAGCTTGGAACTAGCGTATGAGCAGTTCTTC.

This chain links TRBV10-1 with TRBJ1-1; D might be TRBD1 (6 bases). The V and J ends lost 4 bases and 3 bases respectively, with 12 bases between them. The CDR3 runs to 14 residues. Germline CDR1 and CDR2: WNHNN and SYGVQD (reference sequence). CDR3 sequence (DNA): TGCGCCAGCAGTGGAACAGGGAGGGACACTGAAGCTTTCTTT. It translates to CASSGTGRDTEAFF.

The chain combines TRBV3-1 with TRBJ1-4; unclear D gene. CDR1 is LGHDT, CDR2 YNNKEL, per germline (reference sequence). Trimming cost V 7 bases and J 0 bases, with 12 bases left between them. This CDR3 is 15 amino acids long. DNA of the CDR3: TGTGCCAGCAACCTAGGCCCTACAACTAATGAAAAACTGTTTTTT. Its protein product is CASNLGPTTNEKLFF.

This clonotype occurred many times. The chain uses TRBV7-3 and TRBJ2-1; TRBD1 is a possible D gene (5 bases). V was cut by 6 bases and J by 6 bases, with 12 bases left in between. CDR1 is SGHTA and CDR2 is FQGTGA in the germline V gene. This CDR3 is 13 amino acids long. The CDR3 here is CASSSDRSNEQFF. The CDR3 DNA sequence: TGTGCCAGCAGTTCAGACAGAAGCAATGAGCAGTTCTTC. The variable domain in full, with the rest retrieved from reference TRBV7-3 and TRBJ2-1, is GAGVSQTPSNKVTEKGKYVELRCDPISGHTALYWYRQSLGQGPEFLIYFQGTGAADDSGLPNDRFFAVRPEGSVSTLKIQRTERGDSAVYLCASSSDRSNEQFFGPGTRLTVL.

This clonotype was seen repeatedly, ten times or more. The rearrangement joins TRBV5-1 to TRBJ1-1; TRBD1 matches 7 bases. V lost 4 bases, J lost 2 bases, and 5 bases stayed unmatched. Germline V gene lookup returns CDR1 SGHRS and CDR2 YFSETQ. The CDR3 extends over 14 amino acids. CDR3 bases: TGCGCCAGCAGCCACTGGGACAGCAACACTGAAGCTTTCTTT. As protein: CASSHWDSNTEAFF.

This clonotype has just a few counts. The chain combines TRBV4-1 with TRBJ2-1, with D tentatively TRBD2 (6 bases). Looked up from germline, CDR1 is MGHRA and CDR2 is YSYEKL. Trimming cost V 0 bases and J 2 bases, with 8 bases left between them. This CDR3 contains 15 residues. CDR3 region: CASSQDSGAYNEQFF. Written as DNA, the CDR3 is TGCGCCAGCAGCCAAGATAGCGGAGCCTACAATGAGCAGTTCTTC.

This clonotype was seen at least ten times. J is TRBJ2-5 and V is TRBV6-1, with D possibly being TRBD1 (6 bases). CDR3 length: 14 residues. CDR1 is MNHNS, CDR2 SASEGT, per germline. With 6 bases removed from V and 4 bases from J, the gap between germline ends came to 15 bases. CDR3 coding DNA: TGTGCCAGCAGCATTACCGTACAGGGAGAGACCCAGTACTTC. It translates to CASSITVQGETQYF.

This clonotype was seen more than once but under ten times. The rearrangement joins TRBV7-8 to TRBJ1-6, with D uncertain. This CDR3 has 13 residues. V gave up 0 bases and J gave up 12 bases, with 9 bases separating them. The V gene's germline CDR1 is SGHVS and CDR2 FQNEAQ. The CDR3 DNA sequence: TGTGCCAGCAGCTTAGCAGAGCGGAGACCCCTCCACTTT. Its protein product is CASSLAERRPLHF.

This clonotype was counted at least ten times. The chain has TRBV6-5 and TRBJ2-1; 9 nucleotides align to TRBD1. J was trimmed by 3 bases and V by 10 bases; bases with no gene match: 4. The CDR3 has 13 residues. The germline V gene has CDR1 MNHEY and CDR2 SVGAGI. CDR3 sequence (DNA): TGTGCCATCCGGGACAGGGTCTACAATGAGCAGTTCTTC. Protein: CAIRDRVYNEQFF.

This clonotype was seen at least ten times. The chain combines TRBV10-3 with TRBJ1-1; D gene ambiguous. The CDR3 consists of 13 residues. Germline V gene data show CDR1 as ENHRY and CDR2 as SYGVKD. V lost 7 bases, J lost 2 bases, and 11 bases lay in between. The CDR3, as DNA: TGTGCCATCAAATGGCAGACCAACACTGAAGCTTTCTTT. Translation: CAIKWQTNTEAFF.

This chain uses TRBV14 with TRBJ1-5, with TRBD1 identical over 8 bases. Germline CDR1 is SGHDN and CDR2 is FVKESK. The CDR3 spans 15 residues. The V gene end was trimmed by 7 bases and the J gene end by 6 bases; junction bases not matched to a gene: 11. The CDR3, as DNA: TGTGCCAGCACTTCGCGTCAGGGGGCAGGTCAGCCCCAGCATTTT. Amino acids: CASTSRQGAGQPQHF.

The V and J genes are TRBV5-1 and TRBJ2-1; the match to TRBD2 covers 8 bases. Looked up from germline, CDR1 is SGHRS and CDR2 is YFSETQ. This CDR3 has 16 residues. J was trimmed by 4 bases and V by 4 bases; bases with no gene match: 10. CDR3 bases: TGCGCCAGCAGCCAATTCACAGGGACTAGGTACAATGAGCAGTTCTTC. As protein: CASSQFTGTRYNEQFF.

This clonotype was observed at least ten times. This chain links TRBV20-1 with TRBJ2-7, with D perhaps TRBD2 (5 bases). Germline values: CDR1 DFQATT, CDR2 SNEGSKA (reference sequence). The V gene lost 6 bases and the J gene lost 2 bases, with 14 bases spanning the gap. The CDR3 runs to 13 residues. The CDR3 DNA is TGCAGTGCCCTTGAGGCTAGCACCTACGAGCAGTACTTC. It yields the protein CSALEASTYEQYF.